Below, 25 T cell receptor beta chains from the same sample are listed, as sequenced in a study of early T cells in non-severe SARS-CoV-2 infection. A single record per CDR3 protein comes from TCRdb applying MiXCR to the 5' RACE reads. In the table there are tens of thousands of distinct CDR3 sequences, 12% of which are singletons. Sequenced material: whole blood. The receptors stem from an adult who was a healthcare worker with PCR-confirmed SARS-CoV-2 infection or an uninfected control (not recorded which).

This clonotype was counted between two and nine times. This chain links TRBV27 with TRBJ2-3; 7 nucleotides align to TRBD1. V shed 5 bases and J 2 bases; nucleotides not matched to a gene: 4. This CDR3 is built from 14 residues. Germline CDR1 reads MNHEY; CDR2 reads SMNVEV (reference sequence). In DNA form, the CDR3 reads TGTGCCAGCAGTCAGACAGGGTACACAGATACGCAGTATTTT. As protein: CASSQTGYTDTQYF.

This clonotype occurred many times. J is TRBJ2-7 and V is TRBV7-2; D gene ambiguous. Germline V CDR1 and CDR2: SGHTA, FQGNSA. V was trimmed by 0 bases and J by 2 bases, leaving 14 bases between them. The CDR3 runs to 16 residues. Here the CDR3 reads CASSLAAQTAAYEQYF. The CDR3, as DNA: TGTGCCAGCAGCTTAGCAGCCCAAACGGCGGCCTACGAGCAGTACTTC.

This clonotype occurred a few times. This chain links TRBV6-5 with TRBJ2-1, with a tentative D call TRBD2 (5 bases). Germline V gives CDR1 MNHEY, CDR2 SVGAGI. The V and J ends lost 3 bases and 5 bases respectively, with 11 bases between them. This CDR3 has 14 residues. DNA of the CDR3: TGTGCCAGCAGTTATCTTGGGGAGAACAATGAGCAGTTCTTC. It codes for CASSYLGENNEQFF.

The chain has TRBV7-2 and TRBJ2-3; no definite D call. Germline CDR1 SGHTA, CDR2 FQGNSA. Trimming pared 5 bases from V and 0 bases from J, leaving 12 bases between. The CDR3 loop spans 15 amino acids. The DNA of the CDR3 is TGTGCCAGCAGCCCGCGGCCCGCTAGCACAGATACGCAGTATTTT. It translates to CASSPRPASTDTQYF.

The CDR3 region has the DNA TGTGCCAGCAGCCCCGCCGGCACCGGGGAGCTGTTTTTT. This translates into CASSPAGTGELFF. The chain uses TRBV11-2 and TRBJ2-2, with D hard to call. This CDR3 has 13 residues. Trimming pared 5 bases from V and 4 bases from J, leaving 8 bases between. Germline V gene data show CDR1 as SGHAT and CDR2 as FQNNGV. The variable domain in full, completed from reference TRBV11-2 and TRBJ2-2, reads EAGVAQSPRYKIIEKRQSVAFWCNPISGHATLYWYQQILGQGPKLLIQFQNNGVVDDSQLPKDRFSAERLKGVDSTLKIQPAKLEDSAVYLCASSPAGTGELFFGEGSRLTVL.

This clonotype was detected ten times or more. The chain links TRBV7-6 to TRBJ2-2; D unclear. The CDR3 totals 11 residues. Per germline, CDR1 SGHVS and CDR2 FNYEAQ. V lost 5 bases and J 9 bases, leaving 7 bases between the germline ends. The CDR3 bases are TGTGCCAGCAGCCCCCCGCGGGAGCTGTTTTTT. Its protein is CASSPPRELFF.

The chain links TRBV29-1 to TRBJ2-5; 12 nucleotides line up with TRBD2. Trimming at V came to 6 bases and at J to 5 bases, leaving 7 bases not matched to a gene. Germline CDR1 reads SQVTM; CDR2 reads ANQGSEA. The CDR3 has 14 residues. The CDR3 DNA reads as TGCAGCGTCTTCCGGACTAGCGGGGAGGAGACCCAGTACTTC. It translates to CSVFRTSGEETQYF.

This clonotype appeared many times. The chain is built from TRBV11-2 and TRBJ1-2, with unresolved D. Looked up from germline, CDR1 is SGHAT and CDR2 is FQNNGV. Between the trimmed V and J ends, which lost 4 bases and 5 bases, there was a span of 8 bases. The CDR3 has 12 amino acids. In DNA, the CDR3 is TGTGCCAGCAGCTCGACACGATATGGCTACACCTTC. Translation gives CASSSTRYGYTF.

The chain has TRBV6-1 and TRBJ2-7; D is unresolved. The V end lost 4 bases, the J end lost 2 bases, and 12 bases lay between the germline ends. Per the germline V gene, CDR1 is MNHNS and CDR2 is SASEGT. There are 14 residues in the CDR3. As DNA, the CDR3 is TGTGCCAGCAGTGGTTATTCAGTCGCCTACGAGCAGTACTTC. It encodes CASSGYSVAYEQYF.

There are a few counts of this clonotype. The gene calls are TRBV28 and TRBJ1-1; D is uncertain. This CDR3 has 12 residues. From germline, CDR1 is MDHEN and CDR2 SYDVKM. Trimming took off 4 bases at V and 5 bases at J, with 8 bases between the two ends. Written as DNA, the CDR3 is TGTGCCAGCAGTTCGGGATTAACTGAAGCTTTCTTT. Its translation is CASSSGLTEAFF.

The sample holds many counts of this clonotype. CDR3 sequence (DNA): TGTGCCAGCAGCTTGGGGGTCCGCGACGAGCAGTACTTC. Translated, it gives CASSLGVRDEQYF. V usage is TRBV5-4 and J usage is TRBJ2-7; no definite D call. V lost 0 bases and J 5 bases, leaving 9 bases between the germline ends. Germline lookup yields CDR1 SGHNT and CDR2 YYREEE (reference sequence). The CDR3 length is 13 residues.

This clonotype was seen a few times. This chain connects TRBV7-8 to TRBJ1-3, with a weak D call TRBD1 (6 bases). The V gene lost 3 bases and the J gene lost 2 bases, with 14 bases spanning the gap. The CDR3 consists of 16 residues. The germline V gene has CDR1 SGHVS and CDR2 FQNEAQ. In nucleotides, the CDR3 is TGTGCCAGCAGCTTCTCCTCGTCAGGGGCTGGAAACACCATATATTTT. This gives the protein CASSFSSSGAGNTIYF.

The table lists this clonotype with many counts. The gene calls are TRBV14 and TRBJ2-1; D uncertain. The CDR3 has 15 residues. V lost 0 bases to trimming and J lost 6 bases, with 12 bases between them. Germline loops: CDR1 SGHDN, CDR2 FVKESK. This CDR3 reads CASSQDIGRPNEQFF. The CDR3 nucleotides are TGTGCCAGCAGCCAAGATATAGGCAGACCCAATGAGCAGTTCTTC.

This clonotype has a count of ten or more. This chain links TRBV18 with TRBJ1-4, with D hard to call. Germline CDR1 is KGHSH and CDR2 is LQKENI. The CDR3 extends over 14 amino acids. Trimming took off 3 bases at V and 8 bases at J, with 13 bases between the two ends. Here the CDR3 reads CASSPDYRAEKLFF. The CDR3 bases are TGTGCCAGCTCACCTGACTACCGGGCGGAAAAACTGTTTTTT.

Ten or more counts support this clonotype. The rearrangement links TRBV9 to TRBJ2-2, with 11 bases matching TRBD2. Germline V gives CDR1 SGDLS, CDR2 YYNGEE. The V segment lost 3 bases and the J segment 6 bases; nucleotides outside the gene matches: 7. This CDR3 region has 16 residues. CDR3 sequence: CASSAWELAGAGELFF. Here the CDR3 DNA reads TGTGCCAGCAGCGCATGGGAACTAGCGGGAGCCGGGGAGCTGTTTTTT.

The rearrangement links TRBV27 to TRBJ2-3; 7 bases are a match to TRBD1. The CDR3 length is 15 residues. V lost 8 bases and J lost 8; bases outside the gene matches: 16. The germline V gene encodes CDR1 MNHEY and CDR2 SMNVEV (reference sequence). The CDR3 loop reads CASSRQGVPVGTQYF. The DNA for the CDR3 is TGTGCCAGCTCACGGCAGGGGGTTCCCGTGGGTACGCAGTATTTT.

This clonotype was seen only a few times. J is TRBJ1-6 and V is TRBV7-2; D remains unclear. In germline, CDR1 is SGHTA, CDR2 FQGNSA. This CDR3 spans 12 amino acids. With 2 bases removed from V and 5 bases from J, the gap between germline ends came to 1 base. The CDR3 nucleotides are TGTGCCAGCAGCTTAAATAATTCACCCCTCCACTTT. Protein product: CASSLNNSPLHF.

This clonotype was seen many times. The chain couples TRBV29-1 to TRBJ2-2; TRBD2 matches at 7 bases. The CDR3 totals 15 residues. The germline V gene has CDR1 SQVTM and CDR2 ANQGSEA. Trimming cost V 8 bases and J 3 bases; bases outside gene matches: 12. CDR3 sequence reads: CSIRREGRDTGELFF. CDR3 sequence (DNA): TGCAGCATCCGGAGGGAGGGCAGGGACACCGGGGAGCTGTTTTTT.

As concerns this clonotype: This clone may be a read error of a much larger clone one base away. The final CDR3 position lacks the conserved phenylalanine or tryptophan, pointing to a likely read error. The chain recombines TRBV6-5 with TRBJ2-7; perhaps TRBD1 as D (6 bases). The CDR3 runs 11 residues. Germline-derived CDR1 and CDR2 are MNHEY and SVGAGI. V dropped 6 bases and J dropped 6 bases, with 9 bases sitting between them. CDR3 region: CASRQGTEQYS. Here the CDR3 DNA reads TGTGCCAGCAGACAGGGAACCGAGCAGTACTCC.

This clonotype has more than one count but fewer than ten. The CDR3 is CASGQTGTSGSSNEQFF. The CDR3 bases are TGTGCTAGTGGGCAAACCGGGACTAGCGGGAGTTCGAATGAGCAGTTCTTC. This chain joins TRBV12-5 and TRBJ2-1; 14 nucleotides agree with TRBD2. The V gene end was trimmed by 6 bases and the J gene end by 7 bases; junction bases not matched to a gene: 11. This CDR3 has 17 residues. CDR1 is LGHNT, CDR2 FRNRAP, per germline.

This clonotype occurred many times. The gene calls are TRBV5-6 and TRBJ2-1; 8 nucleotides match TRBD2. This CDR3 has 17 residues. CDR1 is SGHDT and CDR2 is YYEEEE in the germline V gene. The V gene end was trimmed by 1 base and the J gene end by 3 bases; junction bases not matched to a gene: 9. Here the CDR3 DNA reads TGTGCCAGCAGCTTGACGAGCGGGGGCCAACTCTACAATGAGCAGTTCTTC. It translates to CASSLTSGGQLYNEQFF.

The rearrangement uses TRBV4-3 and TRBJ2-3; D unresolved. The CDR3 runs to 15 residues. Germline values: CDR1 LGHNA, CDR2 YSLEER. V lost 1 base and J lost 2, with 10 bases in between. CDR3 sequence: CASSQGDRVTDTQYF. Written as DNA, the CDR3 is TGCGCCAGCAGCCAAGGTGACCGAGTCACAGATACGCAGTATTTT.

This clonotype appeared many times. The rearrangement joins TRBV6-2 or TRBV6-3 to TRBJ1-1, with 7 bases matching TRBD1. After removal of 2 bases from V and 3 bases from J, the junction contained 3 bases not matched to a gene. This CDR3 region has 14 residues. Germline V gives CDR1 MNHEY, CDR2 SVGEGT. The CDR3 region has the DNA TGTGCCAGCAGTTACGGACAGGCCGACACTGAAGCTTTCTTT. Translating gives CASSYGQADTEAFF.

The table lists this clonotype with many counts. Without the conserved terminal phenylalanine or tryptophan, this CDR3 likely stems from a read error. No DNA is shown, since the ends of the CDR3 on it are uncertain; the CDR3 is the one TCRdb lists. The chain joins TRBV2 to TRBJ2-1; no check of the table's D call, TRBD2, against the DNA was made. The V gene's germline CDR1 is SNHLY and CDR2 FYNNEI. The CDR3 is 13 amino acids long, termini counted. CDR3 sequence: CASSEDPTSGRAI.

This clonotype was seen more than once but under ten times. This chain uses TRBV5-4 with TRBJ1-3, with D possibly being TRBD1 (6 bases). V shed 1 base and J shed 2 bases, with 7 bases lying between them. Germline lookup yields CDR1 SGHNT and CDR2 YYREEE (reference sequence). The CDR3 has 14 residues. The CDR3 bases are TGTGCCAGCAGCTTGCAGGGGACTGGAAACACCATATATTTT. This translates into CASSLQGTGNTIYF.